The clone carrying this T cell receptor beta chain came up many times. The antigen remains undetermined. At one boundary the junction diverges from the germline segment, which might be a read error. The missing CDR3 end, 3 residues past where the read stops, is filled in from the germline J gene. These data originate in a study of T cell clonality in common variable immunodeficiency. Study conclusions and caveats: Reportedly, TCR beta sequences from common variable immunodeficiency showed fewer deletions and N-nucleotide insertions. TCRbeta clonality was increased in CVID versus healthy controls.

Assay used: immunoSEQ multiplex PCR; TCRdb lists only in-frame clones, some missing. The sample presents about 31,000 clones, none singletons. Germline V gene sequence: CDR1 LGHNA, CDR2 YNFKEQ. The CDR3 sequence is 16 residues long. The sample taken for sequencing was peripheral blood mononuclear cells. The sequence was collected from a human donor with common variable immunodeficiency. The rearrangement uses TRBV4-2 and TRBJ1-1; weak D call: TRBD1 (5 bases). CDR3 residues: CASSQDRWQGGTEAFF. Incomplete CDR3 DNA: TGCGCCAGCAGCCAAGATCGGTGGCAGGGAGGCACTGAA.